The 2 T cell receptor beta chains reported below all come from one sample, sequenced in a study of T cell responses to AZD1222 COVID-19 vaccine. The repertoire was sequenced with immunoSEQ multiplex PCR; TCRdb's copy has only in-frame clones and lacks some. The sample yields roughly 270,000 clones, around 92% seen once. This specimen was peripheral blood, taken 28 days after the second AZD1222 dose. Receptor source: an adult who received the AZD1222 COVID-19 vaccine.

This clone showed up just once. The rearrangement joins TRBV5-6 to TRBJ2-3; no clear D. Trimming removed 2 bases at V and 4 bases at J, with 5 bases between. In germline, CDR1 is SGHDT, CDR2 YYEEEE. The CDR3 sequence is 12 residues long. CDR3 region: CASSFSPDTQYF. CDR3 in DNA: TGTGCCAGCAGCTTTAGCCCAGATACGCAGTATTTT. Combining the CDR3 with reference TRBV5-6 and TRBJ2-3 gives the whole variable domain DAGVTQSPTHLIKTRGQQVTLRCSPKSGHDTVSWYQQALGQGPQFIFQYYEEEERQRGNFPDRFSGHQFPNYSSELNVNALLLGDSALYLCASSFSPDTQYFGPGTRLTVL.

The chain uses TRBV21-1 and TRBJ2-1; the D call TRBD2 from the table was never checked on the DNA. TRBV21-1 is a pseudogene segment. The CDR3 is 16 residues long. This CDR3 reads CASSLRLASSYNEQFF. CDR3 DNA sequence: TGTGCCAGCAGCCTACGACTAGCCAGCTCCTACAATGAGCAGTTCTTC.